The clone carrying this T cell receptor beta chain occurred a few times. Its specificity is unknown. J was trimmed by 3 bases and V by 8 bases; bases with no gene match: 10. Germline V gene data show CDR1 as MNHNY and CDR2 as SVGAGI (reference sequence). This CDR3 is 16 amino acids long. The whole isolated RNA underwent reverse transcription, so sequencing captured expressed TCRB transcripts. The data were produced by immunoSEQ multiplex PCR, yet TCRdb's version contains in-frame clones alone and is incomplete. The table lists around 160,000 clones, 7% to 9.5% of them singletons, with roughly 0.7% in the top ten. The data were obtained in a study of beta chain features in type 1 diabetes. General observations from the study: All four CD4+ subsets from Type 1 diabetes patients carried moderately but significantly shorter TCRB CDR3s.

This sequence joins TRBV6-6 and TRBJ2-6; 7 positions match TRBD1. Input material: central memory CD4+ T cells from blood. The sequence was collected from a woman aged 25 to 39 with type 1 diabetes. The CDR3 DNA follows: TGTGCCAGCCGGGACAGACTACTCTTTGGGGCCAACGTCCTGACTTTC. Protein sequence: CASRDRLLFGANVLTF.